A selection of T cell receptor beta chains follows, all from one sample in a study of CD8 T cells in ankylosing spondylitis. TCRdb re-derived calls from the 5' RACE reads in MiXCR, one entry per CDR3 protein. The repertoire holds under 120,000 distinct CDR3 sequences, with approximately 25% as singletons. Sequenced input: synovial fluid, either unsorted or a sorted T cell fraction (not recorded which). The receptors originated from a male donor with ankylosing spondylitis. The CDR3 runs from the conserved cysteine through the conserved F or W. Each record gives: V gene, D gene, J gene, clone size, CDR3 protein, CDR3 DNA. D genes are given only for firm matches. Expanded clones get a size class; other rows say once, few or many, or leave the size out.

>TRBV12-3/TRBV12-4|-|TRBJ1-5|-
CASKQAGQGNQPQHF
TGTGCCAGCAAGCAGGCGGGGCAGGGCAATCAGCCCCAGCATTTT
>TRBV6-1|TRBD2|TRBJ2-1|-
CASRILAGPWNEQFF
TGTGCCAGCAGAATACTAGCGGGACCTTGGAATGAGCAGTTCTTC
>TRBV7-2|TRBD2|TRBJ2-5|-
CASSLAPVSGRETQYF
TGTGCCAGCTCTCTTGCTCCCGTTAGCGGGAGGGAGACCCAGTACTTC
>TRBV3-1|-|TRBJ2-1|-
CASSQAIRNEQFF
TGTGCCAGCAGCCAAGCAATAAGGAATGAGCAGTTCTTC
>TRBV7-2|-|TRBJ1-2|-
CASSPPGYTF
TGTGCCAGCAGCCCCCCCGGCTACACCTTC
>TRBV7-2|TRBD2|TRBJ2-3|many
CASSFRSPAGGRINTDTQYF
TGTGCCAGCAGCTTCCGGAGCCCCGCGGGAGGGAGGATCAACACAGATACGCAGTATTTT
>TRBV5-1|TRBD2|TRBJ2-3|-
CASSDLLAGGADTQYF
TGCGCCAGCAGCGATTTACTAGCGGGAGGAGCAGATACGCAGTATTTT
>TRBV7-9|TRBD1|TRBJ1-2|-
CASSLATGTDNYGYTF
TGTGCCAGCAGCTTAGCAACCGGGACAGATAACTATGGCTACACCTTC
>TRBV3-1|TRBD2|TRBJ2-5|-
CASSWREAAGVGTQYF
TGTGCCAGCAGCTGGCGGGAGGCCGCAGGAGTTGGGACCCAGTACTTC
>TRBV5-1|-|TRBJ2-3|few
CASSLMEARTDTQYF
TGCGCCAGCAGCTTGATGGAGGCCCGCACAGATACGCAGTATTTT
>TRBV4-1|-|TRBJ2-5|-
CASSQIGNGETQYF
TGCGCCAGCAGCCAAATCGGCAATGGGGAGACCCAGTACTTC
>TRBV20-1|TRBD2|TRBJ2-1|-
CSAPKGSSGRNEQFF
TGCAGTGCGCCAAAAGGGAGTAGCGGGAGAAATGAGCAGTTCTTC
>TRBV20-1|-|TRBJ2-3|few
CSARLGGGTDTQYF
TGCAGTGCTAGACTAGGCGGCGGCACAGATACGCAGTATTTT
>TRBV12-3/TRBV12-4|-|TRBJ1-6|few
CARINSPLHF
TGTGCCAGGATTAATTCACCCCTCCACTTT
>TRBV20-1|-|TRBJ2-2|few
CSAITGRNTGELFF
TGCAGTGCTATTACCGGGAGGAACACCGGGGAGCTGTTTTTT
>TRBV11-2|TRBD1|TRBJ2-3|-
CASSLDRDDTQYF
TGTGCCAGCAGCCTGGACAGGGACGATACGCAGTATTTT
>TRBV7-7|TRBD2|TRBJ2-1|-
CASSSVPGLAGEQFF
TGTGCCAGCAGCTCGGTCCCGGGACTAGCGGGAGAGCAGTTCTTC
>TRBV5-1|-|TRBJ2-7|-
CASSFEPTYEQYF
TGCGCCAGCAGCTTCGAGCCGACATACGAGCAGTACTTC
>TRBV7-9|TRBD1|TRBJ1-5|-
CASSSTGGINQPQHF
TGTGCCAGCAGCTCGACAGGGGGGATTAATCAGCCCCAGCATTTT
>TRBV10-2|-|TRBJ1-4|-
CASSEPGREKEKLFF
TGCGCCAGCAGTGAGCCAGGTCGGGAGAAGGAAAAACTGTTTTTT